What follows are 30 T cell receptor beta chains derived from one specimen sequenced in a study of T cell responses to AZD1222 COVID-19 vaccine. Profiled with immunoSEQ multiplex PCR; TCRdb holds only in-frame clones, not every one. The table has 100,000 to 150,000 clones, more than 70% seen once. Sequencing was performed on peripheral blood, taken on day 0 of AZD1222 vaccination. The origin of the receptors is an adult in good health.

This sequence joins TRBV29-1 and TRBJ2-3, with D maybe TRBD2 (7 bases). Trimming cost V 7 bases and J 3 bases, with 23 bases left between them. Germline-derived CDR1 and CDR2 are SQVTM and ANQGSEA. The CDR3 contains 16 residues. CDR3 DNA: TGCAGCGCTGGGGGGGCAGGCTCGAGAAGTACAGATACGCAGTATTTT. Amino acids: CSAGGAGSRSTDTQYF.

V and J are TRBV28 and TRBJ2-7, with 8 bases matching TRBD2. Trimming cost V 5 bases and J 0 bases; bases outside gene matches: 6. Germline CDR1 MDHEN, CDR2 SYDVKM. The CDR3 loop spans 15 amino acids. CDR3 DNA: TGTGCCAGCAGTCTAACAAGCGGGAGCTCCTACGAGCAGTACTTC. It codes for CASSLTSGSSYEQYF.

The chain carries TRBV6-5 and TRBJ1-3; no clear D gene. V gave up 0 bases and J gave up 2 bases, with 11 bases separating them. The germline V gene encodes CDR1 MNHEY and CDR2 SVGAGI. The CDR3 is 16 residues long. Here the CDR3 DNA reads TGTGCCAGCAGTTACTCAGGGAGATCAGCTGGAAACACCATATATTTT. This gives the protein CASSYSGRSAGNTIYF.

This clone was seen just once. The chain couples TRBV15 to TRBJ1-5; 7 positions agree with TRBD1. The V segment lost 1 base and the J segment 5 bases; nucleotides outside the gene matches: 2. Germline V gives CDR1 LNHNV, CDR2 YYDKDF (reference sequence). This CDR3 has 14 residues. The CDR3 sequence is CATSRGQGDQPQHF. CDR3 bases: TGTGCCACCAGCAGAGGACAGGGTGATCAGCCCCAGCATTTT.

This CDR3 reads CSARGGRIQYF. CDR3 DNA sequence: TGCAGTGCTAGGGGGGGCCGAATTCAGTACTTC. This chain links TRBV20-1 with TRBJ2-4; D is possibly TRBD1 or TRBD2 (6 bases each). This CDR3 region has 11 residues. Trimming took 3 bases from V and 10 from J, leaving 10 bases between them. In germline, CDR1 is DFQATT, CDR2 SNEGSKA (reference sequence).

This clone showed up just once. Here the CDR3 reads CSAADSWGYTF. The DNA of the CDR3 is TGCAGTGCTGCGGACAGTTGGGGCTACACCTTC. The gene calls are TRBV20-1 and TRBJ1-2, with D possibly being TRBD1 (6 bases). The germline V gene encodes CDR1 DFQATT and CDR2 SNEGSKA (reference sequence). The CDR3 is made up of 11 amino acids. Trimming cost V 5 bases and J 8 bases, with 12 bases left between them.

This clone has just a few counts. This sequence joins TRBV7-6 and TRBJ1-3, with TRBD1 matching 8 bases. CDR3 size: 14 residues. Germline CDR1 is SGHVS and CDR2 is FNYEAQ. The ends lost 8 bases at V and 1 base at J; junction bases unmatched: 4. The CDR3: CASGRTGSGNTIYF. CDR3 coding DNA: TGTGCCAGCGGTCGGACAGGGTCTGGAAACACCATATATTTT.

This clone was seen a single time. The chain couples TRBV7-3 to TRBJ2-5, with TRBD2 matching 7 bases. J lost 2 bases, V lost 3 bases, and 0 bases had no gene match. The germline V gene has CDR1 SGHTA and CDR2 FQGTGA. The CDR3 is 13 amino acids. This CDR3 reads CASSLGLQETQYF. CDR3 nucleotides: TGTGCCAGCAGCTTGGGACTACAAGAGACCCAGTACTTC.

The CDR3 is CSPDTREQYF. The CDR3 DNA is TGCAGTCCAGACACGAGGGAGCAGTACTTC. The chain joins TRBV20-1 to TRBJ2-7; no clear D. Trimming removed 8 bases at V and 7 bases at J, with 12 bases between. Germline V CDR1 and CDR2: DFQATT, SNEGSKA (reference sequence). CDR3 length: 10 residues.

The chain employs TRBV28 and TRBJ2-7; D is undetermined. Germline CDR1 reads MDHEN; CDR2 reads SYDVKM. Trimming stripped 5 bases from V and 4 bases from J, with 9 bases between. CDR3 length equals 12 residues. The CDR3 protein is CASSPWSYEQYF. CDR3 sequence (DNA): TGTGCCAGCAGTCCATGGTCTTACGAGCAGTACTTC. The variable domain in full, completed from reference TRBV28 and TRBJ2-7, reads DVKVTQSSRYLVKRTGEKVFLECVQDMDHENMFWYRQDPGLGLRLIYFSYDVKMKEKGDIPEGYSVSREKKERFSLILESASTNQTSMYLCASSPWSYEQYFGPGTRLTVT.

The V call is TRBV4-2, the J call TRBJ2-1; D gene unclear. Germline loops: CDR1 LGHNA, CDR2 YNFKEQ. With 1 base removed from V and 5 bases from J, the gap between germline ends came to 12 bases. This CDR3 spans 15 amino acids. The CDR3 reads CASSQGSAHDNEQFF. CDR3 sequence (DNA): TGTGCCAGCAGCCAAGGTTCAGCGCACGACAATGAGCAGTTCTTC.

The V and J genes are TRBV6-2 or TRBV6-3 and TRBJ2-1; D is ambiguous. CDR3 length equals 12 residues. V was shortened by 2 bases and J by 12 bases, with 11 bases between the two germline ends. The germline V gene has CDR1 MNHEY and CDR2 SVGEGT. The CDR3 region has the DNA TGTGCCAGCAGTTACCCGGAAAAGCGGCAGTTCTTC. This codes for CASSYPEKRQFF.

The CDR3 DNA follows: TGTGCCAGCAGCTACCTGACAGGGGGACGGGAGGGCCAGGATGAGCAGTTCTTC. Translation gives CASSYLTGGREGQDEQFF. The V call is TRBV2, the J call TRBJ2-1; a possible D gene is TRBD1 (9 bases). Germline-derived CDR1 and CDR2 are SNHLY and FYNNEI. This CDR3 spans 18 amino acids. V was shortened by 6 bases and J by 8 bases, with 29 bases between the two germline ends.

The chain is built from TRBV7-2 and TRBJ2-7; D call uncertain. Per the germline V gene, CDR1 is SGHTA and CDR2 is FQGNSA. Trimming stripped 2 bases from V and 0 bases from J, with 2 bases between. The CDR3 totals 12 residues. DNA for the CDR3: TGTGCCAGCAGCTTAAGCTCCTACGAGCAGTACTTC. Protein sequence: CASSLSSYEQYF.

The J gene is TRBJ2-2, the V gene TRBV7-9; unclear D gene. The CDR3 loop spans 13 amino acids. CDR1 and CDR2 from the germline V gene are SEHNR and FQNEAQ (reference sequence). V lost 3 bases and J 7 bases, leaving 9 bases between the germline ends. The chain's CDR3 is CASSFGVGGELFF. The CDR3 DNA reads as TGTGCCAGCAGCTTTGGGGTTGGCGGGGAGCTGTTTTTT.

This chain joins TRBV28 and TRBJ1-1; D gene ambiguous. Trimming took 1 base from V and 4 from J, leaving 10 bases between them. Germline V gives CDR1 MDHEN, CDR2 SYDVKM. The CDR3 spans 14 residues. The CDR3 protein is CASSLFRVGTEAFF. The CDR3, as DNA: TGTGCCAGCAGTTTATTTCGGGTGGGCACTGAAGCTTTCTTT.

The chain uses TRBV7-6 and TRBJ2-1; D tentatively fits TRBD1 or TRBD2 (6 bases each). Germline CDR1 and CDR2: SGHVS and FNYEAQ. The ends were cut back, 5 bases at V and 6 bases at J, with 17 bases in the middle. The length of the CDR3 is 15 residues. This CDR3 reads CASSGQGTVVNEQFF. CDR3 DNA: TGTGCCAGCAGCGGCCAGGGGACTGTCGTCAATGAGCAGTTCTTC.

The chain has TRBV5-3 and TRBJ2-3; 8 bases line up with TRBD1. TRBV5-3 is labeled an ORF, and its function is uncertain. This CDR3 region has 17 residues. V shed 4 bases, J shed 4 bases, and the junction held 14 bases outside the gene matches. Written as DNA, the CDR3 is TGTGCCAGAAGCCAATCGAGGACAGGGCCGCCCCCAGATACGCAGTATTTT. It specifies CARSQSRTGPPPDTQYF.

This chain joins TRBV5-1 and TRBJ2-1, with 7 bases that match TRBD2. This CDR3 has 16 residues. Germline lookup yields CDR1 SGHRS and CDR2 YFSETQ. V dropped 3 bases and J dropped 2; count of bases not matched to a gene: 8. The DNA of the CDR3 is TGCGCCAGCAGCTGGGGTAATCGGGAGGCCTACAATGAGCAGTTCTTC. This sequence encodes CASSWGNREAYNEQFF.

The rearrangement joins TRBV14 to TRBJ2-1; no clear D gene. The CDR3 is made up of 12 amino acids. V lost 0 bases and J lost 11, with 8 bases in between. Germline CDR1 and CDR2: SGHDN and FVKESK. CDR3: CASSQDYRQQFF. The CDR3 coding sequence is TGTGCCAGCAGCCAAGATTATCGGCAGCAGTTCTTC.

The chain joins TRBV7-2 to TRBJ2-5; no reliable D call. The CDR3 has 15 residues. Deletions cut 3 bases from V and 5 bases from J, with 16 bases between. CDR1 and CDR2 from the germline V gene are SGHTA and FQGNSA. This CDR3 reads CASSFRGEVRETQYF. CDR3 DNA: TGTGCCAGCAGCTTTCGAGGCGAGGTTAGGGAGACCCAGTACTTC. Combining the CDR3 with reference TRBV7-2 and TRBJ2-5 gives the whole variable domain GAGVSQSPSNKVTEKGKDVELRCDPISGHTALYWYRQSLGQGLEFLIYFQGNSAPDKSGLPSDRFSAERTGGSVSTLTIQRTQQEDSAVYLCASSFRGEVRETQYFGPGTRLLVL.

This chain connects TRBV6-5 to TRBJ1-2, with 10 nucleotides matching TRBD1. CDR1 MNHEY and CDR2 SVGAGI come from the germline V gene. The CDR3 runs to 13 residues. The trim removed 6 bases at V and 5 bases at J, leaving 3 bases unmatched. CDR3 amino acids: CASSGQGGYGYTF. In DNA form, the CDR3 reads TGTGCCAGCAGCGGACAGGGGGGATATGGCTACACCTTC.

The chain has TRBV27 and TRBJ2-7; 10 positions match TRBD1. Looked up from germline, CDR1 is MNHEY and CDR2 is SMNVEV (reference sequence). The V gene end was trimmed by 3 bases and the J gene end by 2 bases; junction bases not matched to a gene: 4. This CDR3 is built from 15 residues. CDR3 sequence (DNA): TGTGCCAGCAGTTTTGGGGGACAGGGGACCTACGAGCAGTACTTC. Protein sequence: CASSFGGQGTYEQYF.

The V and J genes are TRBV30 and TRBJ1-2, with a possible D match to TRBD1 (5 bases). CDR3 length: 13 amino acids. Per germline, CDR1 GTSNPN and CDR2 SVGIG (reference sequence). V dropped 8 bases and J dropped 4 bases, with 17 bases sitting between them. The chain's CDR3 is CARQSEAGYGYTF. CDR3 coding DNA: TGTGCCAGACAGAGTGAGGCCGGCTATGGCTACACCTTC.

The chain couples TRBV4-1 to TRBJ2-7; D not resolved. There are 15 residues in the CDR3. Germline V gene sequence: CDR1 MGHRA, CDR2 YSYEKL. With 0 bases removed from V and 3 bases from J, the gap between germline ends came to 12 bases. The CDR3: CASSQELGNYYEQYF. The CDR3, as DNA: TGCGCCAGCAGCCAAGAACTGGGGAACTACTACGAGCAGTACTTC.

The chain links TRBV21-1 to TRBJ1-2; the D segment call TRBD1 is taken from the table without a DNA check. TRBV21-1 is described as a pseudogene. This CDR3 spans 16 amino acids. CDR3 in amino acids: CASRINLGHSNYGYTF. The DNA for the CDR3 is TGTGCCAGCCGGATCAATTTGGGACACTCTAACTATGGCTACACCTTC.

V gene TRBV19 combines with J gene TRBJ2-7; D call uncertain. V dropped 6 bases and J dropped 1 base, with 13 bases sitting between them. Germline CDR1 and CDR2: LNHDA and SQIVND (reference sequence). CDR3 length: 14 amino acids. The CDR3 DNA reads TGTGCCAGTAGATACGGCTCAACATCCTACGAGCAGTACTTC. Translation gives CASRYGSTSYEQYF.

The rearrangement joins TRBV29-1 to TRBJ1-2; D is unclear. V was shortened by 7 bases and J by 5 bases, with 20 bases between the two germline ends. This CDR3 is built from 14 residues. In germline, CDR1 is SQVTM, CDR2 ANQGSEA. The CDR3 reads CSAEGQATKYGYTF. The CDR3, as DNA: TGCAGCGCCGAGGGCCAGGCCACGAAGTATGGCTACACCTTC.

The V gene is TRBV18, the J gene TRBJ1-1; no clear D gene. This CDR3 is 13 amino acids long. The germline V gene encodes CDR1 KGHSH and CDR2 LQKENI. With 4 bases removed from V and 3 bases from J, the gap between germline ends came to 9 bases. The CDR3 DNA reads TGTGCCAGCTCACGGATTGGGGACACTGAAGCTTTCTTT. Translated: CASSRIGDTEAFF. Full variable domain (remainder filled in from reference TRBV18 and TRBJ1-1): NAGVMQNPRHLVRRRGQEARLRCSPMKGHSHVYWYRQLPEEGLKFMVYLQKENIIDESGMPKERFSAEFPKEGPSILRIQQVVRGDSAAYFCASSRIGDTEAFFGQGTRLTVV.

The V and J genes are TRBV6-1 and TRBJ2-1; no clear D. V lost 9 bases and J lost 2, with 11 bases in between. CDR1 is MNHNS and CDR2 is SASEGT in the germline V gene. This CDR3 region has 13 residues. The CDR3 nucleotides are TGTGCCAGTACTGAAGGGACCTACAATGAGCAGTTCTTC. Protein: CASTEGTYNEQFF.